Described below is a single T cell receptor beta chain sequence and its context. It lacks a known antigen. No base qualities exist here, and no much larger clone lies one base off it. Collaborating institutions collected whole blood in K2EDTA tubes following their own protocols. For TCRbeta analysis, collaborators shipped samples in one of three forms: frozen whole blood, isolated PBMCs, or DNA extracted from either of those sample types. CDR1 and CDR2 are read off the germline V gene as SGHDN and FVKESK. Cut back by 0 bases and 0 bases, the V and J ends lie 6 bases apart. The CDR3 contains 15 residues, cysteine and phenylalanine counted. Just the 45-base CDR3 DNA is kept, in frame starting at base 1. These data originate in a study of blood T cell repertoires in COVID-19 (dated by TCRdb to the early 2020s). Some background on the complete study: The collaborator samples originated in the United States, Italy and Spain and spanned the acute and convalescent phases of COVID-19. The material from the prospective study consisted of cDNA or gDNA derived from T cells, B-cell-depleted T cells, or PBMCs. The dataset comprised deeply sampled blood TCRbeta repertoires from subjects exposed to, actively infected with, or recovered from COVID-19. The repertoires were released in a freely available public database intended as a resource for research on the immune response to SARS-CoV-2. The samples were drawn from two sources: the first 160 participants of the ongoing ImmuneRACE study, and fewer than 1,500 subjects contributed by 6 global collaborators. Sample metadata almost always included a de-identified subject ID, COVID-19 status, age in years and sex. Where available, HLA class I and class II types were taken from metadata supplied by the sample provider and were not determined by assay-based typing.

The immunoSEQ Assay, a bias-controlled multiplex PCR, was used to amplify TCRbeta CDR3 regions from genomic DNA. On the authors' methods: Within the assay, amplification of reference gene primers was used to estimate how many nucleated cells each sample contained. Sequence reads were collapsed and filtered to measure the absolute abundance of every unique TCRbeta CDR3 rearrangement. For each sample, productive Simpson clonality was calculated as the square root of Simpson's diversity index across productive rearrangements. The source is immuneACCESS, and TCRdb retained only in-frame sequences with V and J called. Part of the clones is not carried over; for the studies checked, unresolved V genes explain less than half of this, and the remainder is unexplained. Clonal size and the V and J genes are those of that table, whereas D and trimming came from the DNA. In all, the sample holds roughly 95,000 clones, and 82% of those were seen once. The top ten hold approximately 20% of the sample.

Broader findings and caveats from the paper: The quantity of clinical and demographic metadata differed by source and by participant and was supplied without curation.

The rearrangement combines TRBV14 with TRBJ1-3, with the D gene not confidently named. This TCR derives from a man older than 75 with acute or convalescent COVID-19. Sequencing input: peripheral blood. The CDR3 sequence is CASSQDHISGNTIYF. The nucleotides are TGTGCCAGCAGCCAAGACCACATCTCTGGAAACACCATATATTTT. Full variable domain (CDR3 extended with the reference TRBV14 and TRBJ1-3 proteins): EAGVTQFPSHSVIEKGQTVTLRCDPISGHDNLYWYRRVMGKEIKFLLHFVKESKQDESGMPNNRFLAERTGGTYSTLKVQPAELEDSGVYFCASSQDHISGNTIYFGEGSWLTVV.